The sequence of this T cell receptor beta chain was determined in a study of blood T cell repertoires in COVID-19 (dated by TCRdb to 2020 to 2022). Regarding the complete study: Samples covering the acute and convalescent phases of COVID-19 were provided by collaborators in the United States, Italy and Spain. The prospective study material was composed of cDNA or gDNA derived from T cells, B-cell-depleted T cells, or PBMCs. Subjects who had been exposed to COVID-19, were actively infected with it, or had recovered from it provided the deeply sampled blood TCRbeta repertoires that made up the dataset. The repertoires were released in a freely available public database meant as a resource for research on the immune response to SARS-CoV-2. Samples were obtained from the ongoing ImmuneRACE study (first 160 participants) and from about 1,300 subjects provided by 6 global collaborators. Nearly every sample came with metadata listing a de-identified subject ID, COVID-19 status, age in years and sex. Where HLA class I and class II types were available, the types were taken from metadata supplied by the sample provider, not from assay-based typing. Overall study outcomes, separate from this receptor: How much clinical and demographic metadata was included differed by source and by participant, and the metadata was provided uncurated.

Whole blood was collected in K2EDTA tubes by collaborating institutions according to the institutions' own protocols. For TCRbeta analysis, collaborator samples were shipped as frozen whole blood, as isolated PBMCs, or as DNA extracted from either sample type. TCRbeta CDR3 regions were amplified from genomic DNA using the immunoSEQ Assay, a bias-controlled multiplex PCR. The paper's data handling went like this. The number of nucleated cells in each sample was estimated by amplification of reference gene primers within the assay. To quantify the absolute abundance of each unique TCRbeta CDR3 rearrangement, sequence reads were collapsed and filtered. Productive Simpson clonality was computed per sample as the square root of Simpson's diversity index over productive rearrangements. TCRdb re-hosts the immuneACCESS table, in-frame sequences only. Its copies lack some clones; in the studies checked, an unresolved V gene accounts for under half of them, and the cause for the rest is not known. The DNA gave D and trimming, while V, J and clone size come from that table. The sample table holds approximately 70,000 clones, of which 87% were seen once. The ten largest clones capture roughly 6% of the sample.

Per the germline V gene (reference sequence), SGHAT is the CDR1 and FQDESV is the CDR2. The CDR3 goes from the cysteine to the phenylalanine over 16 residues. Of the read, only the CDR3 DNA is kept; its 48 bases are in frame from base 1. Trimming takes 3 bases from V and 0 bases from J, and the germline ends sit 12 bases apart. As to this clone: No antigen is known for it. Nothing much larger sits one base from this clone, and base qualities are not available.

The clonotype originates from a woman in her fifties or sixties with acute or convalescent COVID-19. Sequenced input: peripheral blood. The V gene is TRBV11-1 and the J gene is TRBJ2-1; the D gene cannot be resolved reliably. CDR3 sequence: CASSLAAPSSYNEQFF. The nucleotides read TGTGCCAGCAGCTTGGCAGCGCCCAGCTCCTACAATGAGCAGTTCTTC.